This is a list of T cell receptor beta chains from one sample in a study of T cells in Graves' hyperthyroidism and ophthalmopathy. TCRdb fed the multiplex PCR reads into MiXCR, producing one record per CDR3 protein. The data show approximately 400,000 distinct CDR3 sequences, about 19% seen once. The specimen sequenced was blood. The source of these receptors is a young woman with Graves' hyperthyroidism. The CDR3 runs from the conserved cysteine through the conserved F or W. A D gene is named only where the DNA matches it firmly. Only part of the rows carry a size: once, few, many, or a class if the clone is expanded.

v_gene: TRBV12-3/TRBV12-4; abundance: many; j_gene: TRBJ1-1; d_gene: -; CDR3nt: TGTGCCAGCAGCCAGGGGAAGGCTGAAGCTTTCTTT; CDR3aa: CASSQGKAEAFF
v_gene: TRBV30; abundance: -; j_gene: TRBJ1-5; d_gene: TRBD1; CDR3nt: TGTGCCTGGAGCCGGGACAGGGGGCGTGATAGCAATCAGCCCCAGCATTTT; CDR3aa: CAWSRDRGRDSNQPQHF
v_gene: TRBV7-9; abundance: many; j_gene: TRBJ2-5; d_gene: -; CDR3nt: TGTGCCAGCGATTTCGCCCTAGGGATAGGGGAGACCCAGTACTTC; CDR3aa: CASDFALGIGETQYF
v_gene: TRBV6-5; abundance: many; j_gene: TRBJ2-5; d_gene: TRBD2; CDR3nt: TGTGCCAGCGGATCACTAGCGGGGCTAGAGACCCAGTACTTC; CDR3aa: CASGSLAGLETQYF
v_gene: TRBV2; abundance: few; j_gene: TRBJ1-1; d_gene: -; CDR3nt: TGTGCCAGCAGTGAAGGCTGGGGGTACACTGAAGCTTTCTTT; CDR3aa: CASSEGWGYTEAFF
v_gene: TRBV20-1; abundance: -; j_gene: TRBJ2-7; d_gene: TRBD1; CDR3nt: TGCAGTGCTAGAGATTTCGAGACAGGGGGCCAACAGTACTTC; CDR3aa: CSARDFETGGQQYF
v_gene: TRBV29-1; abundance: many; j_gene: TRBJ1-1; d_gene: -; CDR3nt: TGCAGCGTCCCCCGGCAGGGGCTCATCATGAACACTGAAGCTTTCTTT; CDR3aa: CSVPRQGLIMNTEAFF
v_gene: TRBV12-3/TRBV12-4; abundance: -; j_gene: TRBJ2-7; d_gene: -; CDR3nt: TGTGCCAGCAGTTTTGTACGACACGGTGGTGAGCAGTACTTC; CDR3aa: CASSFVRHGGEQYF
v_gene: TRBV27; abundance: -; j_gene: TRBJ2-7; d_gene: TRBD2; CDR3nt: TGTGCCAGCAGTTTATACGGGACTAGCGGCTACGAGCAGTACTTC; CDR3aa: CASSLYGTSGYEQYF
v_gene: TRBV30; abundance: many; j_gene: TRBJ1-1; d_gene: -; CDR3nt: TGTGCCTGGAGTCTCAGGGGGAACACTGAAGCTTTCTTT; CDR3aa: CAWSLRGNTEAFF
v_gene: TRBV2; abundance: many; j_gene: TRBJ1-1; d_gene: -; CDR3nt: TGTGCCAGCAGTGAACAAGGGGCAGGTGAAGCTTTCTTT; CDR3aa: CASSEQGAGEAFF
v_gene: TRBV12-5; abundance: many; j_gene: TRBJ2-3; d_gene: TRBD2; CDR3nt: TGTGCTAGTGGTTTCGGCGGGGGGGCCATGACAGATACGCAGTATTTT; CDR3aa: CASGFGGGAMTDTQYF
v_gene: TRBV9; abundance: many; j_gene: TRBJ1-5; d_gene: TRBD1; CDR3nt: TGTGCCAGCAGCGCATCCGGGACAGGGGATCAGCCCCAGCATTTT; CDR3aa: CASSASGTGDQPQHF
v_gene: TRBV11-2; abundance: few; j_gene: TRBJ1-1; d_gene: -; CDR3nt: TGTGCCAGCAGCTTAGAGTTCCGGTTGACTGAAGCTTTCTTT; CDR3aa: CASSLEFRLTEAFF
v_gene: TRBV6-1; abundance: few; j_gene: TRBJ2-7; d_gene: -; CDR3nt: TGTGCCAGCAGTGAAGGGGTCTTCGAGCAGTACTTC; CDR3aa: CASSEGVFEQYF
v_gene: TRBV28; abundance: many; j_gene: TRBJ2-2; d_gene: TRBD1; CDR3nt: TGTGCCAGCATAGGGGGCCTGAACACCGGGGAGCTGTTTTTT; CDR3aa: CASIGGLNTGELFF
v_gene: TRBV29-1; abundance: many; j_gene: TRBJ1-2; d_gene: -; CDR3nt: TGCAGCGTTGCTGGTCAGGGCTATGGCTACACCTTC; CDR3aa: CSVAGQGYGYTF
v_gene: TRBV4-1; abundance: -; j_gene: TRBJ1-5; d_gene: -; CDR3nt: TGCGCCAGCAGCAGTCTACAGGGTGGACAGCCCCAGCATTTT; CDR3aa: CASSSLQGGQPQHF
v_gene: TRBV12-3/TRBV12-4; abundance: many; j_gene: TRBJ1-6; d_gene: -; CDR3nt: TGTGCCAGCAGTTCTGACCCGACGGATTCACCCCTCCACTTT; CDR3aa: CASSSDPTDSPLHF
v_gene: TRBV10-3; abundance: many; j_gene: TRBJ2-2; d_gene: -; CDR3nt: TGTGCCATCACCCCGGAGGGGGGAAATACCGGGGAGCTGTTTTTT; CDR3aa: CAITPEGGNTGELFF
v_gene: TRBV29-1; abundance: many; j_gene: TRBJ2-7; d_gene: -; CDR3nt: TGCAGCGTTGTCAAACAGGGTTCCTACGAGCAGTACTTC; CDR3aa: CSVVKQGSYEQYF
v_gene: TRBV12-5; abundance: few; j_gene: TRBJ1-1; d_gene: -; CDR3nt: TGTGCTAGTGGTTTGGTACTTGATTCGGTGGTGTGGACTGAAGCTTTCTTT; CDR3aa: CASGLVLDSVVWTEAFF
v_gene: TRBV11-2; abundance: few; j_gene: TRBJ1-6; d_gene: -; CDR3nt: TGTGCCAGCAATTCCGGGAGGGCGATTAGTTCACCCCTCCACTTT; CDR3aa: CASNSGRAISSPLHF
v_gene: TRBV6-5; abundance: -; j_gene: TRBJ1-5; d_gene: -; CDR3nt: TGTACCAGCAGTTACTCGGTAACTGGGGCCGGTCAGCCCCAGCATTTT; CDR3aa: CTSSYSVTGAGQPQHF
v_gene: TRBV6-2/TRBV6-3; abundance: -; j_gene: TRBJ2-7; d_gene: TRBD2; CDR3nt: TGTGCCAGCAGTTATCTAGCGGGGACCTCCTACGAGCAGTACTTC; CDR3aa: CASSYLAGTSYEQYF
v_gene: TRBV2; abundance: many; j_gene: TRBJ1-2; d_gene: TRBD1; CDR3nt: TGTGCCAGCAGTGATGGACAGGGGGTTCATGGCTACACCTTC; CDR3aa: CASSDGQGVHGYTF
v_gene: TRBV4-1; abundance: many; j_gene: TRBJ1-5; d_gene: TRBD1; CDR3nt: TGCGCCAGCAGCCCATTGACAGGGTATTATAGCAATCAGCCCCAGCATTTT; CDR3aa: CASSPLTGYYSNQPQHF
v_gene: TRBV30; abundance: many; j_gene: TRBJ1-3; d_gene: -; CDR3nt: TGTGCCTGGAGTGTAAATGGAAACACCATATATTTT; CDR3aa: CAWSVNGNTIYF
v_gene: TRBV27; abundance: many; j_gene: TRBJ2-7; d_gene: -; CDR3nt: TGTGCCAGCAGACGGACCATCCGGGAGAGCTCCTACGAGCAGTACTTC; CDR3aa: CASRRTIRESSYEQYF
v_gene: TRBV14; abundance: -; j_gene: TRBJ1-6; d_gene: -; CDR3nt: TGTGCCAGCAGCCCTCACTCGGGAGGGAAAATATCACCCCTCCACTTT; CDR3aa: CASSPHSGGKISPLHF
v_gene: TRBV11-2; abundance: few; j_gene: TRBJ2-7; d_gene: TRBD2; CDR3nt: TGTGCCAGCAGCTTATTTGGTCTAGCGGGGCCCTACGAGCAGTACTTC; CDR3aa: CASSLFGLAGPYEQYF
v_gene: TRBV24-1; abundance: many; j_gene: TRBJ2-2; d_gene: TRBD1; CDR3nt: TGTGCCACCAGTGACCCCTTTCGGGGACAGGGGGCCGGGGAGCTGTTTTTT; CDR3aa: CATSDPFRGQGAGELFF
v_gene: TRBV6-1; abundance: many; j_gene: TRBJ2-2; d_gene: -; CDR3nt: TGTGCCAGCTCAACATGGGGTGGAGTTCCCGGGGAGCTGTTTTTT; CDR3aa: CASSTWGGVPGELFF
v_gene: TRBV12-3/TRBV12-4; abundance: -; j_gene: TRBJ2-7; d_gene: -; CDR3nt: TGTGCCAGCAGTCGGACAGAAGCCTACGAGCAGTACTTC; CDR3aa: CASSRTEAYEQYF